One sample yielded the 8 T cell receptor beta chains listed below, sequenced in a study of pediatric ulcerative colitis. Using immunoSEQ multiplex PCR, the repertoire was profiled, and TCRdb retains in-frame clones only, with some absent. The sample shows 30,000 to 40,000 clones, about 81% of them seen only once. One to two pinch biopsies were taken from the rectum during colonoscopy. The specimen was gut tissue. These receptor sequences come from a boy aged 5-17 years with mild ulcerative colitis.

The V gene is TRBV18, the J gene TRBJ1-4; D is perhaps TRBD1 (5 bases). There are 15 residues in the CDR3. Looked up from germline, CDR1 is KGHSH and CDR2 is LQKENI. Between the trimmed V and J ends, which lost 0 bases and 6 bases, there was a span of 11 bases. The CDR3 here is CASSPPGRGDEKLFF. The CDR3 nucleotides are TGTGCCAGCTCACCACCGGGCCGGGGGGATGAAAAACTGTTTTTT. The variable domain in full, with the rest retrieved from reference TRBV18 and TRBJ1-4, is NAGVMQNPRHLVRRRGQEARLRCSPMKGHSHVYWYRQLPEEGLKFMVYLQKENIIDESGMPKERFSAEFPKEGPSILRIQQVVRGDSAAYFCASSPPGRGDEKLFFGSGTQLSVL.

This clone was recorded once. The chain uses TRBV27 and TRBJ1-1; no firm D call. Germline V lookup: CDR1 MNHEY, CDR2 SMNVEV (reference sequence). V lost 6 bases, J lost 1 base, and 3 bases lay in between. This CDR3 contains 11 residues. CDR3 amino acids: CASRRNTEAFF. CDR3 DNA sequence: TGTGCCAGCAGGCGGAACACTGAAGCTTTCTTT.

This chain links TRBV7-2 with TRBJ1-3, with unresolved D. This CDR3 has 15 amino acids. From germline, CDR1 is SGHTA and CDR2 FQGNSA. V lost 2 bases and J 0 bases, leaving 8 bases between the germline ends. For the CDR3, the DNA is TGTGCCAGCAGCTTACAGAGCTCCTCTGGAAACACCATATATTTT. As protein: CASSLQSSSGNTIYF.

This clone came up once. The CDR3 DNA reads as TGTGCCAGCAGCTATTACGACGGAGTCAATCAGCCCCAGCATTTT. Its protein is CASSYYDGVNQPQHF. The V and J genes are TRBV5-6 and TRBJ1-5; D not resolved. The length of the CDR3 is 15 residues. The V gene lost 3 bases and the J gene lost 3 bases, with 13 bases spanning the gap. Germline V gives CDR1 SGHDT, CDR2 YYEEEE.

The V gene is TRBV5-4, the J gene TRBJ1-2; D is unresolved. V was cut by 0 bases and J by 0 bases, with 12 bases left in between. CDR1 and CDR2 (germline): SGHNT, YYREEE (reference sequence). The CDR3 is 16 residues long. CDR3 in amino acids: CASSLVHPTANYGYTF. The CDR3 DNA reads TGTGCCAGCAGCTTGGTCCACCCGACTGCTAACTATGGCTACACCTTC.

V is TRBV6-1 and J is TRBJ2-6, with D hard to call. The CDR3 loop spans 14 amino acids. Trimming cost V 4 bases and J 0 bases, with 4 bases left between them. Germline values: CDR1 MNHNS, CDR2 SASEGT. This CDR3 reads CASSGLSGANVLTF. In DNA, the CDR3 is TGTGCCAGCAGTGGACTCTCTGGGGCCAACGTCCTGACTTTC.

V and J are TRBV9 and TRBJ2-7; D gene uncertain. This CDR3 region has 14 residues. The germline V gene has CDR1 SGDLS and CDR2 YYNGEE. Trimming pared 4 bases from V and 2 bases from J, leaving 13 bases between. The CDR3 loop reads CASSIGRMPYEQYF. CDR3 nucleotide sequence: TGTGCCAGCAGCATCGGACGAATGCCCTACGAGCAGTACTTC.

The chain links TRBV7-9 to TRBJ2-3; TRBD1 agrees at 7 bases. The CDR3 is 13 residues long. Germline-derived CDR1 and CDR2 are SEHNR and FQNEAQ (reference sequence). Losses at the gene ends were 5 bases for V and 3 bases for J; bases not matched to a gene: 2. CDR3 loop: CASSPRGTDTQYF. The CDR3 DNA reads as TGTGCCAGCAGCCCCAGGGGGACAGATACGCAGTATTTT.